This is a list of T cell receptor beta chains from one sample in a study of B cell selection in AIRE deficiency. The protocol was immunoSEQ multiplex PCR, while the TCRdb copy is restricted to in-frame clones and leaves out a portion. The data show tens of thousands of clones, 90% to 98% seen once. The sequenced material came from CD4+CD127+ conventional T cells sorted from PBMCs. All receptors derive from a human donor in good health. CDR3s include the opening cysteine and the closing phenylalanine or tryptophan. A D gene is named only where the DNA matches it firmly. The size entry is marked missing in some rows and otherwise reads once, few, many or a size class.

size	length	V	J	D	DNA	CDR3
NA	13	TRBV6-1	TRBJ2-3	NA	TGTGCCAGCAGGACCCTCAGTACAGATACGCAGTATTTT	CASRTLSTDTQYF
NA	15	TRBV5-1	TRBJ2-5	TRBD2	TGCGCCAGCAGCTTGGGGGCTAGCGGGGAAGAGACCCAGTACTTC	CASSLGASGEETQYF
NA	12	TRBV27	TRBJ2-2	NA	TGTGCCAGCAGTTTAGGGCCCGGGGAGCTGTTTTTT	CASSLGPGELFF
NA	16	TRBV10-3	TRBJ1-5	NA	TGTGCCATCAGCTCCGAGGGCAGGGGTAGGAGTCAGCCCCAGCATTTT	CAISSEGRGRSQPQHF
NA	15	TRBV28	TRBJ2-2	TRBD2	TGTGCCAGCAATGGGCCTAGCGGGAACACCGGGGAGCTGTTTTTT	CASNGPSGNTGELFF
NA	18	TRBV6-4	TRBJ2-7	TRBD2	TGTGCCAGGGAGATTAGGACAACTTTAGCGGGAGCTTCCTACGAGCAGTACTTC	CAREIRTTLAGASYEQYF
NA	16	TRBV4-2	TRBJ1-3	TRBD1	TGTGCCAGCAGCCAAGATATCAGGGGGCTAGGAAACACCATATATTTT	CASSQDIRGLGNTIYF
NA	17	TRBV7-9	TRBJ2-2	TRBD2	TGTGCCAGCAGCTTATCGGCGACTAGCGGGAGTTCCGGGGAGCTGTTTTTT	CASSLSATSGSSGELFF
NA	12	TRBV28	TRBJ2-1	NA	TGTGCCGCCGAAAAACGCGGAGTGCGTCAGTTCTTC	CAAEKRGVRQFF
once	14	TRBV6-5	TRBJ2-1	NA	TGTGCCACCCAGGGTTCGAGCTCCTACAATGAGCAGTTCTTC	CATQGSSSYNEQFF
NA	14	TRBV19	TRBJ1-1	NA	TGTGCCAGTAGTTCAGCGAAGGGTATGAGTGAAGCTTTCTTT	CASSSAKGMSEAFF
NA	14	TRBV5-5	TRBJ1-1	TRBD1	TGTGCCAGCAGCAGGGACAGACAGAACACTGAAGCTTTCTTT	CASSRDRQNTEAFF
NA	14	TRBV11-2	TRBJ1-1	NA	TGTGCCAGCAGCTTAGGACAGGCTAACACTGAAGCTTTCTTT	CASSLGQANTEAFF
once	14	TRBV7-9	TRBJ2-1	NA	TGTGCCAGCAGCTCCGGGGGTCACGGGAATGAGCAGTTCTTC	CASSSGGHGNEQFF
once	18	TRBV7-2	TRBJ2-4	TRBD2	TGTGCCAGCAGTTACGGACTAGAGCGGGGGCTTTGGGGAAACATTCAGTACTTC	CASSYGLERGLWGNIQYF
NA	13	TRBV6-1	TRBJ1-1	TRBD1	TGTGCCATCGTGGGACAGGTGAGCACTGAAGCTTTCTTT	CAIVGQVSTEAFF
NA	15	TRBV5-1	TRBJ2-1	NA	TGCGCCAGCACCTCGACCTCCTCTGCCTACAATGAGCAGTTCTTC	CASTSTSSAYNEQFF
NA	14	TRBV5-4	TRBJ2-5	NA	TGTGCCAGCAGCGAGGGGAGGACCTTTGGGACCCAGTACTTC	CASSEGRTFGTQYF
NA	15	TRBV5-1	TRBJ2-7	TRBD1	TGCGCCAGCAGCCCCGCCGGGACAGGGGCCTACGAGCAGTACTTC	CASSPAGTGAYEQYF
NA	14	TRBV6-6	TRBJ1-2	TRBD1	TGTGCCAGCACTCCGGGACAGGGGCAATATGGCTACACCTTC	CASTPGQGQYGYTF
NA	14	TRBV19	TRBJ2-3	NA	TGTGCCAGTATTGATCCGGGACGCACAGATACGCAGTATTTT	CASIDPGRTDTQYF
NA	14	TRBV5-1	TRBJ2-5	NA	TGCGCCAGCAGCTTGGTCCAGGGTAGAGAGACCCAGTACTTC	CASSLVQGRETQYF
NA	16	TRBV9	TRBJ2-1	TRBD2	TGTGCCAGCAGCGTAGGACTAGCGGGACATCTCAATGAGCAGTTCTTC	CASSVGLAGHLNEQFF